This T cell receptor beta chain was retrieved from a study of cytomegalovirus exposure and HLA in healthy donors. Germline V gene data show CDR1 as SGHRS and CDR2 as YFSETQ. The CDR3 is 15 amino acids. V dropped 0 bases and J dropped 2; count of bases not matched to a gene: 2. As regards this clone: Other DNA sequences from this sample encode an identical CDR3 as well.

The PCR used 60 Vbeta and 13 Jbeta primers. Repertoires were generated with immunoSEQ multiplex PCR, while TCRdb's copy carries only in-frame clones and drops some. The data contain 99,000 or so clones, roughly 9.1% of them singletons. This sequence was found in a man in his forties in good health and CMV-seropositive. The chain is built from TRBV5-1 and TRBJ1-1; TRBD1 aligns across 9 bases. The sequenced material came from PBMCs. CDR3 DNA: TGCGCCAGCAGCTTGGGGGGACAGGGAAACACTGAAGCTTTCTTT. As protein: CASSLGGQGNTEAFF. Full variable domain (remainder filled in from reference TRBV5-1 and TRBJ1-1): KAGVTQTPRYLIKTRGQQVTLSCSPISGHRSVSWYQQTPGQGLQFLFEYFSETQRNKGNFPGRFSGRQFSNSRSEMNVSTLELGDSALYLCASSLGGQGNTEAFFGQGTRLTVV.